This T cell receptor (beta chain) was recorded in a study of T cell changes during pregnancy in multiple sclerosis. Data came from immunoSEQ multiplex PCR; TCRdb stores just in-frame clones and leaves some out. This sample has about 68,000 clones, with less than 95% found just once. The specimen comprised peripheral blood, sampled in the second trimester of pregnancy. This clonotype was obtained from a female donor with multiple sclerosis, enrolled in a pregnancy study.

CDR3 in amino acids: CASSSGGANTEAFF. CDR3 DNA: TGTGCCAGCAGTTCAGGGGGCGCAAACACTGAAGCTTTCTTT. The chain couples TRBV27 to TRBJ1-1; 8 bases map to TRBD1. Germline V CDR1 and CDR2: MNHEY, SMNVEV (reference sequence). The CDR3 covers 14 residues. The V gene end was trimmed by 4 bases and the J gene end by 2 bases; junction bases not matched to a gene: 3.